This T cell receptor beta chain is drawn from a study of shared clonotypes between healthy human individuals. This clone was recorded only once. Measured with immunoSEQ multiplex PCR; TCRdb has only the in-frame clones, and not every one. This table has approximately 2.5 million clones, approximately 94% appearing once. The specimen sequenced was naive CD4+ T cells sorted from blood. Subset noted: CD45RA+ positively selected. The sequence came from a man between 18 and 29 years old in good health.

The CDR3 region has the DNA TGTGCCAGCAGCCCCCGACTAGGGGGTGGTTCCTACAATGAGCAGTTCTTC. Its protein product is CASSPRLGGGSYNEQFF. V and J are TRBV7-2 and TRBJ2-1; D tentatively fits TRBD1 or TRBD2 (6 bases each). This CDR3 has 17 residues. V was clipped by 5 bases and J by 1 base, with 18 bases between them. CDR1 is SGHTA and CDR2 is FQGNSA in the germline V gene.